This T cell receptor beta chain was identified in a study of early T cells in non-severe SARS-CoV-2 infection. The study, taken as a whole, reports: In VDJdb matching, anti-spike CD8 responses were favored while private and CD4 specificities went missing.

The library protocol tagged individual cDNA molecules with unique molecular identifiers. MiXCR, applied by TCRdb to the 5' RACE reads, yields one record per CDR3 protein. Of some 80,000 distinct CDR3 sequences listed, about 12% are singletons. Comments on this clonotype: What it binds is unknown.

The TCR was taken from an adult who was a healthcare worker with PCR-confirmed SARS-CoV-2 infection or an uninfected control (not recorded which). The donor label of this sample is uncertain. Sequenced here: whole blood, sampled at baseline.

In DNA form, the CDR3 reads TGTGCCAGCAGTTTCGGGACAGGGTACGAGCAGTACTTC. As protein: CASSFGTGYEQYF. This chain joins TRBV12-3 or TRBV12-4 and TRBJ2-7; 9 bases agree with TRBD1. With V trimmed by 3 bases and J by 4 bases, 1 base remained unmatched. CDR3 length: 13 amino acids.